This T cell receptor (beta chain) was sequenced in a study of regulatory T cells in long-lasting Graves disease. This CDR3 is 15 amino acids long. Per the germline V gene, CDR1 is SGHRS and CDR2 is YFSETQ. V dropped 0 bases and J dropped 4; count of bases not matched to a gene: 6. Time point here: newly diagnosed GD, antithyroid drugs for less than 3 months. PBMC-derived RNA was used for the TCR library. In building TCR beta libraries, iRepertoire HTBI primers were used together with Arm-PCR of CDR3 regions. A single record per CDR3 protein comes from TCRdb applying MiXCR to the multiplex PCR reads. This sample carries roughly 410,000 distinct CDR3 sequences, approximately 15% of them seen once, and the ten largest clones take roughly 7.7%. The same data also went into a second study, on T cells in Graves' hyperthyroidism and ophthalmopathy. As that study records: Diagnosis rested on symptoms, serum thyroxine and TRAb, thyroid ultrasound, and orbital computed tomography.

This sequence originates from a woman between 40 and 50 years old with Graves disease. Sequences were derived from peripheral blood mononuclear cells (PBMCs), sampled at new diagnosis, from a patient treated with antithyroid drugs. The chain joins TRBV5-1 to TRBJ2-7; the match to TRBD2 covers 8 bases. The CDR3 DNA reads as TGCGCCAGCAGCTTGGCCGGGACTAGGGGGTACGAGCAGTACTTC. Protein product: CASSLAGTRGYEQYF.